One sample yielded the 23 T cell receptor beta chains listed below, sequenced in a study of blood T cells in healthy people across ages. The authors ran a second PCR of 7 to 11 cycles using a sample-barcoded 5' primer and a J-beta primer mix. TCRdb recomputed calls from the 5' RACE reads with MiXCR, one row per CDR3 protein. The sample yields roughly 1.9 million distinct CDR3 sequences, about 39% seen once. Sequencing was carried out using blood. Receptors originate from a human donor in good health.

The chain uses TRBV20-1 and TRBJ2-1; the match to TRBD1 covers 10 bases. Per the germline V gene, CDR1 is DFQATT and CDR2 is SNEGSKA (reference sequence). Trimming removed 7 bases from V and 6 bases from J; junction bases left unmatched: 9. The CDR3 runs to 14 residues. Here the CDR3 reads CSVWDRGIINEQFF. CDR3 bases: TGCAGTGTTTGGGACAGGGGTATCATCAATGAGCAGTTCTTC.

This clonotype was detected only a few times. The rearrangement links TRBV7-9 to TRBJ2-1; D is perhaps TRBD2 (5 bases). This CDR3 spans 17 amino acids. The germline V and J ends were trimmed by 5 bases and 0 bases, with 17 bases remaining between them. Per germline, CDR1 SEHNR and CDR2 FQNEAQ (reference sequence). CDR3 sequence (DNA): TGTGCCAGCAGCCGACGTTTACCCACTAGCTCCTACAATGAGCAGTTCTTC. It translates to CASSRRLPTSSYNEQFF.

The J gene is TRBJ1-1, the V gene TRBV5-5; D might be TRBD1 (5 bases). The CDR3 sequence is 12 residues long. The germline V gene has CDR1 SGHKS and CDR2 YYEKEE (reference sequence). Trimming took off 4 bases at V and 6 bases at J, with 10 bases between the two ends. The CDR3: CASSVGDSEAFF. The CDR3 coding sequence is TGTGCCAGCAGCGTAGGGGACTCTGAAGCTTTCTTT.

V usage is TRBV2 and J usage is TRBJ1-2; TRBD1 agrees at 7 bases. Germline V gene lookup returns CDR1 SNHLY and CDR2 FYNNEI. V shed 8 bases, J shed 0 bases, and the junction held 6 bases outside the gene matches. This CDR3 is 14 amino acids long. This chain's CDR3 is CASGRGGTNYGYTF. The CDR3 nucleotides read TGTGCCAGCGGCAGGGGGGGGACTAACTATGGCTACACCTTC.

The chain links TRBV20-1 to TRBJ2-1; 12 nucleotides agree with TRBD2. This CDR3 region has 15 residues. Germline CDR1 is DFQATT and CDR2 is SNEGSKA (reference sequence). V lost 0 bases and J lost 6; bases outside the gene matches: 3. Here the CDR3 reads CSAREPGLAGNEQFF. The CDR3 nucleotides are TGCAGTGCTAGAGAACCGGGACTAGCGGGCAATGAGCAGTTCTTC.

The chain has TRBV6-5 and TRBJ1-1; D not resolved. Germline values: CDR1 MNHEY, CDR2 SVGAGI. CDR3 length equals 11 residues. The CDR3 DNA follows: TGTGTCTCCTTAACGAACACTGAAGCTTTCTTT. Amino acids: CVSLTNTEAFF.

This clonotype came up a few times. The chain combines TRBV5-1 with TRBJ1-1; the D gene is possibly TRBD1 (6 bases). The CDR3 contains 15 residues. Deletions cut 1 base from V and 1 base from J, with 11 bases between. CDR1 is SGHRS and CDR2 is YFSETQ in the germline V gene. CDR3 in DNA: TGCGCCAGCAGCTTGTCTCCAGGGGAGAACACTGAAGCTTTCTTT. Amino acid sequence: CASSLSPGENTEAFF.

This clonotype has at least ten counts. The chain couples TRBV24-1 to TRBJ2-5; unclear D gene. Germline assignment: CDR1 KGHDR and CDR2 SFDVKD. V gave up 9 bases and J gave up 3 bases, with 13 bases separating them. The length of the CDR3 is 13 residues. This CDR3 is CATGEGRKETQYF. For the CDR3, the DNA is TGTGCCACCGGGGAAGGACGGAAAGAGACCCAGTACTTC.

V usage is TRBV29-1 and J usage is TRBJ2-2; 11 bases agree with TRBD2. Trimming took 3 bases from V and 7 from J; bases not matched to a gene: 4. Germline V CDR1 and CDR2: SQVTM, ANQGSEA. The CDR3 has 14 residues. The CDR3, as DNA: TGCAGCGTTGAGACTAGCGGGGTGAACGGGGAGCTGTTTTTT. Encoded protein: CSVETSGVNGELFF.

This chain connects TRBV7-2 to TRBJ2-4; TRBD2 might be the D (5 bases). Trimming pared 8 bases from V and 13 bases from J, leaving 27 bases between. The CDR3 loop spans 15 amino acids. In germline, CDR1 is SGHTA, CDR2 FQGNSA. The DNA of the CDR3 is TGTGCCAGCGCCCGGGGAGAACGGAGAATACCTAACCAGTACTTC. This translates into CASARGERRIPNQYF. Full variable domain (outside the CDR3, taken from reference TRBV7-2 and TRBJ2-4): GAGVSQSPSNKVTEKGKDVELRCDPISGHTALYWYRQSLGQGLEFLIYFQGNSAPDKSGLPSDRFSAERTGGSVSTLTIQRTQQEDSAVYLCASARGERRIPNQYFGAGTRLSVL.

This chain links TRBV5-1 with TRBJ2-5, with 9 nucleotides matching TRBD2. The CDR3 has 15 amino acids. The V and J ends lost 2 bases and 11 bases, in that order; junction bases with no gene match: 13. Germline CDR1 is SGHRS and CDR2 is YFSETQ. CDR3 sequence (DNA): TGCGCCAGCAGCTTTTCTAGCGGGGTGATCAATGAGCAGTACTTC. Translated: CASSFSSGVINEQYF.

This clonotype was counted a few times. The V call is TRBV15, the J call TRBJ2-2, with TRBD2 matching 8 bases. CDR3 length: 19 residues. J lost 3 bases, V lost 0 bases, and 12 bases had no gene match. CDR1 is LNHNV and CDR2 is YYDKDF in the germline V gene (reference sequence). The CDR3 is CATSRDRAGIAGYTGELFF. For the CDR3, the DNA is TGTGCCACCAGCAGAGACCGAGCAGGAATAGCGGGGTACACCGGGGAGCTGTTTTTT.

The chain links TRBV7-9 to TRBJ1-2; 10 bases line up with TRBD1. The ends lost 6 bases at V and 3 bases at J; junction bases unmatched: 1. CDR3 size: 13 residues. CDR1 SEHNR and CDR2 FQNEAQ come from the germline V gene (reference sequence). CDR3 in amino acids: CASRGTGDYGYTF. The CDR3 DNA follows: TGTGCCAGCAGGGGGACAGGGGACTATGGCTACACCTTC.

This clonotype was observed once. This sequence joins TRBV14 and TRBJ2-4; 11 bases line up with TRBD1. The assigned J gene may be wrong: the sequence end matches TRBJ2-7 better. Germline V gene lookup returns CDR1 SGHDN and CDR2 FVKESK. CDR3 length: 15 amino acids. CDR3 sequence: CASSLPDRGPYEQYF. CDR3 nucleotides: TGTGCCAGCAGCCTACCGGACAGGGGGCCCTACGAGCAGTACTTC.

The chain couples TRBV5-1 to TRBJ1-4; 9 nucleotides line up with TRBD1. CDR1 and CDR2 (germline): SGHRS, YFSETQ. Trimming took 4 bases from V and 6 from J; bases not matched to a gene: 13. CDR3 length: 17 amino acids. The chain's CDR3 is CASSLRDRDRDYEKLFF. The CDR3 DNA reads as TGCGCCAGCAGCCTAAGGGACCGGGACAGGGATTATGAAAAACTGTTTTTT.

This clonotype came up a few times. This chain's CDR3 is CASSFYRGDSSTDTQYF. In DNA form, the CDR3 reads TGTGCCAGCAGTTTTTACCGCGGGGATTCTAGCACAGATACGCAGTATTTT. This sequence joins TRBV12-3 or TRBV12-4 and TRBJ2-3, with a tentative D call TRBD2 (6 bases). This CDR3 spans 17 amino acids. With 3 bases removed from V and 0 bases from J, the gap between germline ends came to 16 bases.

In its sample, this clonotype was seen many times. V and J are TRBV29-1 and TRBJ1-2, with D hard to call. In germline, CDR1 is SQVTM, CDR2 ANQGSEA. The length of the CDR3 is 13 residues. Between the trimmed V and J ends, which lost 5 bases and 4 bases, there was a span of 14 bases. The CDR3 DNA is TGCAGCGTTAGGAGCCATGAGGGCTATGGCTACACCTTC. Translating gives CSVRSHEGYGYTF. Looking up the rest from reference TRBV29-1 and TRBJ1-2 gives the full variable domain: SAVISQKPSRDICQRGTSLTIQCQVDSQVTMMFWYRQQPGQSLTLIATANQGSEATYESGFVIDKFPISRPNLTFSTLTVSNMSPEDSSIYLCSVRSHEGYGYTFGSGTRLTVV.

This clonotype was found many times. V and J are TRBV29-1 and TRBJ1-5; D gene unclear. V lost 7 bases to trimming and J lost 5 bases, with 12 bases between them. Germline V gene data show CDR1 as SQVTM and CDR2 as ANQGSEA. This CDR3 contains 12 residues. As DNA, the CDR3 is TGCAGCGCCGGTCTGGGCGATCAGCCCCAGCATTTT. This sequence encodes CSAGLGDQPQHF. The whole variable domain, filled in from reference TRBV29-1 and TRBJ1-5, reads SAVISQKPSRDICQRGTSLTIQCQVDSQVTMMFWYRQQPGQSLTLIATANQGSEATYESGFVIDKFPISRPNLTFSTLTVSNMSPEDSSIYLCSAGLGDQPQHFGDGTRLSIL.

V usage is TRBV11-3 and J usage is TRBJ1-2, with no clear D. This CDR3 contains 13 residues. With 5 bases removed from V and 4 bases from J, the gap between germline ends came to 11 bases. Germline-derived CDR1 and CDR2 are SGHNT and YENEEA. Here the CDR3 DNA reads TGTGCCAGCAGCGAGACTCTGATCTATGGCTACACCTTC. Its translation: CASSETLIYGYTF.

This clonotype was counted a few times. The chain recombines TRBV11-2 with TRBJ2-3; 8 bases line up with TRBD1. This CDR3 region has 17 residues. The V gene's germline CDR1 is SGHAT and CDR2 FQNNGV. The V gene end was trimmed by 5 bases and the J gene end by 6 bases; junction bases not matched to a gene: 16. DNA for the CDR3: TGTGCCAGCAGCCCCCAACCGACAGGGGCGGTGGCGGATACGCAGTATTTT. It specifies CASSPQPTGAVADTQYF.

The rearrangement joins TRBV28 to TRBJ1-1; perhaps TRBD1 as D (6 bases). The germline V gene has CDR1 MDHEN and CDR2 SYDVKM. The CDR3 has 14 amino acids. V was clipped by 2 bases and J by 6 bases, with 13 bases between them. CDR3 residues: CASSLGYRAAEAFF. The CDR3 region has the DNA TGTGCCAGCAGTTTAGGTTACAGGGCTGCTGAAGCTTTCTTT.

This clonotype was detected a few times. J is TRBJ1-1 and V is TRBV4-1; 11 nucleotides agree with TRBD1. This CDR3 has 18 amino acids. V shed 4 bases and J 6 bases; nucleotides not matched to a gene: 16. The germline V gene encodes CDR1 MGHRA and CDR2 YSYEKL. CDR3 in amino acids: CASSLSVPGQGGWAEAFF. In DNA form, the CDR3 reads TGCGCCAGCAGCCTCTCGGTCCCGGGACAGGGGGGGTGGGCTGAAGCTTTCTTT.

The rearrangement joins TRBV20-1 to TRBJ2-1; 10 bases match TRBD1. The CDR3 contains 12 residues. The V gene's germline CDR1 is DFQATT and CDR2 SNEGSKA (reference sequence). V shed 1 base, J shed 13 bases, and the junction held 4 bases outside the gene matches. CDR3 DNA: TGCAGTGCTAGAGTAGTGACAGGGGGCCAGTTCTTC. It encodes CSARVVTGGQFF.